This TCR beta chain is drawn from a study of vaccination effects on CD4 cells after COVID-19. Points from the study as a whole: Healthy vaccinees' vaccine-induced clones included only 1 of 255 cross-reacting with common cold coronaviruses. Few convalescent patients and no early post-infection timepoints were included in the study.

Deletions cut 3 bases from V and 9 bases from J, with 16 bases between. Germline CDR1 is MNHNS and CDR2 is SASEGT. CDR3 length: 14 residues. Produced via immunoSEQ multiplex PCR; TCRdb's table is partial and in-frame only. Found here are fewer than 75,000 clones, 78% of them singletons; the top ten hold 4.3%. Concerning this clone itself: Its antigen remains unknown.

The culture ran for roughly 10 days before CD4+ T cells were isolated. Two doses of either BNT162b2 or mRNA-1273 were given to each participant. The vaccine recipients had no prior SARS-CoV-2 infection, with negative nucleocapsid antibodies. The receptor's source is a human donor who received a COVID-19 vaccine. This chain uses TRBV6-1 with TRBJ2-3; D not resolved. This specimen consisted of CD4+ T cells from PBMCs cultured without peptide, obtained after COVID-19 vaccination. The CDR3 DNA reads TGTGCCAGCAGTGATGGGTTGGGAATAGGGACGCAGTATTTT. Amino acids: CASSDGLGIGTQYF.